This TCR beta chain was found in a study of CD4+ T cells in melanoma (dated by TCRdb to the early 2020s). For the study in its entirety: The study investigated neoantigen-specific CD4+ T cells in human melanoma. Results the study describes overall, beyond this receptor: Neoantigen-specific CD4+ T cells were reported to be correlated with the function of CD8+ T cells, macrophages and B cells. Neoantigen-specific CD4+ T cells in melanoma were reported to show diverse differentiation states.

The donors were people with melanoma. The sample holds a few counts of this clone. What antigen it recognizes has not been identified. No much larger clone is present one base from it, and per-base qualities are unavailable. CDR1 MNHEY and CDR2 SVGAGI were looked up in the germline V gene. The CDR3 covers 11 residues, taking in both the cysteine and the phenylalanine. Only the CDR3 region is kept as DNA, spanning 33 bases read in frame from base 1. Trimming takes 11 bases from V and 6 bases from J, and the germline ends sit 10 bases apart. The library relied on the immunoSEQ multiplex PCR assay. This is the immuneACCESS table as TCRdb keeps it, with only in-frame sequences that have V and J called. A part of the clones is gone; compared with another copy, unresolved V genes explain less than half, and the rest is unexplained. The sample table records tens of thousands of clones; approximately 74% of these occur just once. The ten largest account for 4.8% of the sample.

Recombination linked TRBV6-5 to TRBJ2-2; TRBD2 is perhaps the D gene, given 6 matching bases. This clonotype was sampled from a human donor with melanoma. Sequencing was carried out using tumor tissue. The nucleotide sequence reads TGTGCCCGAGGGGAGGCCGGGGAGCTGTTTTTT. Its translation is CARGEAGELFF.